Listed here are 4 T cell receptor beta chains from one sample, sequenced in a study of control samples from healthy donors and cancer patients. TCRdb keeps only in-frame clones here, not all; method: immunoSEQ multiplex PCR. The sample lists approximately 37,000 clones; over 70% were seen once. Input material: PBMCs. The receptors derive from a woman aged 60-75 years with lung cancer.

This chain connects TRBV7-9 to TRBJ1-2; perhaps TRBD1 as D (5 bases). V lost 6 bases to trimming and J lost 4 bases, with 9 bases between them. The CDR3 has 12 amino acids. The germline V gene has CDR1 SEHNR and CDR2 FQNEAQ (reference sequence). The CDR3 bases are TGTGCCAGCAGGGACAAGACCTATGGCTACACCTTC. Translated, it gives CASRDKTYGYTF.

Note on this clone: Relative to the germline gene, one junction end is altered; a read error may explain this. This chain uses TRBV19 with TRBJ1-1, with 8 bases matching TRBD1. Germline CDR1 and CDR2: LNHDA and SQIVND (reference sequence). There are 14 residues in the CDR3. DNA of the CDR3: TGTGCCAGCCTGCGACAGGGGCGGAACCCTGAAGCTTTCTTT. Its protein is CASLRQGRNPEAFF.

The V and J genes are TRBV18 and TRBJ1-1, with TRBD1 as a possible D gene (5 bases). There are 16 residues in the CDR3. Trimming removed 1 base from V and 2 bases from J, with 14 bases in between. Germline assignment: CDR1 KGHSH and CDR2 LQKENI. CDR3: CASSPRQGAFNTEAFF. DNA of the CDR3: TGTGCCAGCTCACCACGGCAGGGCGCATTTAACACTGAAGCTTTCTTT. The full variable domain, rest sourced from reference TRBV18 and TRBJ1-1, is NAGVMQNPRHLVRRRGQEARLRCSPMKGHSHVYWYRQLPEEGLKFMVYLQKENIIDESGMPKERFSAEFPKEGPSILRIQQVVRGDSAAYFCASSPRQGAFNTEAFFGQGTRLTVV.

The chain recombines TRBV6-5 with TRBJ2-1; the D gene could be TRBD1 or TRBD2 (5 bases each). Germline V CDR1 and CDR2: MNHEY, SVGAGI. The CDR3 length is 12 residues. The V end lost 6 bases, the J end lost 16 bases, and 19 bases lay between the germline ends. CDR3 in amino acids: CASSPGRGSRFF. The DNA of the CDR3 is TGTGCCAGCAGCCCGGGCCGGGGCTCGAGATTCTTC.